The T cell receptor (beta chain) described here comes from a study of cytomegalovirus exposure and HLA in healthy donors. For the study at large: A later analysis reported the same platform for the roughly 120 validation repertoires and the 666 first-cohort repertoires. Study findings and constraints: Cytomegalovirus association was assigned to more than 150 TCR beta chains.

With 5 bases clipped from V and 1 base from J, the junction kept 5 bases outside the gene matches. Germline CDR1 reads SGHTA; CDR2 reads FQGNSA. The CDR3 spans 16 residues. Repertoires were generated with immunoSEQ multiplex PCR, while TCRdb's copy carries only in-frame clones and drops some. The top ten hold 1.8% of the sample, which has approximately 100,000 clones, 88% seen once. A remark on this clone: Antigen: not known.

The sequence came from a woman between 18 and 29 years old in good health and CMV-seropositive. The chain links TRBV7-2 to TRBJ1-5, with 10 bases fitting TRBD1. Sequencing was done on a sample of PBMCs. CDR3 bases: TGTGCCAGCAGCCCCCAGGACAGGGGGAGCAATCAGCCCCAGCATTTT. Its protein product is CASSPQDRGSNQPQHF.